The rows below give T cell receptor beta chains drawn from one sample of a study of post-analysis software for immune sequencing data. TCRdb ran MiXCR on the PCR reads and lists one entry per CDR3 protein. The table includes 150,000 to 200,000 distinct CDR3 sequences, under 40% detected once. The specimen was blood, collected after autologous hematopoietic stem cell transplantation. Every receptor here comes from a girl aged 10-17 years with multiple sclerosis. Both conserved end residues are part of each CDR3. Fields, in order: clone size, V gene, D gene, J gene, CDR3 protein, CDR3 DNA. A D gene is named only where the DNA matches it firmly. Expanded clones are given a class, and other clones once, few, many or no size at all.

abundance: few; v_gene: TRBV5-1; d_gene: TRBD2; j_gene: TRBJ2-1; CDR3aa: CASSLDSGIGGNEQFF; CDR3nt: TGCGCCAGCAGCTTGGATAGCGGGATTGGTGGGAATGAGCAGTTCTTC
abundance: few; v_gene: TRBV5-5; d_gene: TRBD2; j_gene: TRBJ2-1; CDR3aa: CASSLGVIAGGRQFF; CDR3nt: TGTGCCAGCAGCTTGGGGGTGATAGCGGGGGGCAGGCAGTTCTTC
abundance: few; v_gene: TRBV15; d_gene: -; j_gene: TRBJ2-7; CDR3aa: CATSRDKGGSSYEQYF; CDR3nt: TGTGCCACCAGCAGAGATAAGGGGGGGAGCTCCTACGAGCAGTACTTC
abundance: -; v_gene: TRBV5-1; d_gene: -; j_gene: TRBJ2-3; CDR3aa: CASSLVVGGGSDTQYF; CDR3nt: TGCGCCAGCAGCTTGGTAGTAGGAGGGGGATCAGATACGCAGTATTTT
abundance: once; v_gene: TRBV14; d_gene: TRBD1; j_gene: TRBJ1-2; CDR3aa: CASSPANRGFYGYTF; CDR3nt: TGTGCCAGCAGCCCAGCCAACAGGGGCTTCTATGGCTACACCTTC
abundance: few; v_gene: TRBV28; d_gene: TRBD2; j_gene: TRBJ2-1; CDR3aa: CASRFSGGRNEQFF; CDR3nt: TGTGCCAGCAGGTTTAGCGGGGGCAGGAATGAGCAGTTCTTC
abundance: few; v_gene: TRBV6-1; d_gene: -; j_gene: TRBJ2-1; CDR3aa: CASSERSRFNEQFF; CDR3nt: TGTGCCAGCAGTGAACGAAGCAGGTTTAATGAGCAGTTCTTC
abundance: -; v_gene: TRBV4-2; d_gene: -; j_gene: TRBJ2-5; CDR3aa: CASSPPSAIRQETQYF; CDR3nt: TGTGCCAGCAGCCCCCCCTCCGCGATCAGGCAAGAGACCCAGTACTTC
abundance: -; v_gene: TRBV28; d_gene: -; j_gene: TRBJ2-7; CDR3aa: CASSAGTREGYEQYF; CDR3nt: TGTGCCAGCAGTGCAGGGACACGGGAAGGCTACGAGCAGTACTTC
abundance: -; v_gene: TRBV27; d_gene: TRBD1; j_gene: TRBJ2-1; CDR3aa: CASSYRTGREQFF; CDR3nt: TGTGCCAGCAGTTACCGGACAGGGCGTGAGCAGTTCTTC
abundance: few; v_gene: TRBV5-1; d_gene: TRBD2; j_gene: TRBJ2-1; CDR3aa: CASSVWSRGGLSYNEQFF; CDR3nt: TGCGCCAGCAGTGTGTGGTCGCGGGGGGGCCTATCCTACAATGAGCAGTTCTTC
abundance: -; v_gene: TRBV5-1; d_gene: TRBD1; j_gene: TRBJ1-4; CDR3aa: CASSLVGQGAAATNEKLFF; CDR3nt: TGCGCCAGCAGCTTGGTTGGACAGGGAGCAGCAGCAACTAATGAAAAACTGTTTTTT
abundance: -; v_gene: TRBV7-8; d_gene: TRBD1; j_gene: TRBJ1-4; CDR3aa: CASTLEGQGEKLFF; CDR3nt: TGTGCCAGCACCCTGGAGGGACAGGGCGAAAAACTGTTTTTT
abundance: few; v_gene: TRBV12-3/TRBV12-4; d_gene: -; j_gene: TRBJ1-1; CDR3aa: CASSFGMNTEAFF; CDR3nt: TGTGCCAGCAGTTTCGGCATGAACACTGAAGCTTTCTTT
abundance: -; v_gene: TRBV20-1; d_gene: -; j_gene: TRBJ2-3; CDR3aa: CSARDIGHSTDTQYF; CDR3nt: TGCAGTGCTAGAGATATTGGACATAGCACAGATACGCAGTATTTT
abundance: -; v_gene: TRBV10-3; d_gene: TRBD2; j_gene: TRBJ2-7; CDR3aa: CAIQEGGTEQYF; CDR3nt: TGTGCCATCCAGGAGGGAGGGACCGAGCAGTACTTC
abundance: few; v_gene: TRBV6-1; d_gene: TRBD2; j_gene: TRBJ2-1; CDR3aa: CASRTSGRNEQFF; CDR3nt: TGTGCCAGCAGGACTAGCGGGAGGAATGAGCAGTTCTTC
abundance: -; v_gene: TRBV5-1; d_gene: -; j_gene: TRBJ2-7; CDR3aa: CASSLESGQFNVEQYF; CDR3nt: TGCGCCAGCAGCTTGGAGAGTGGACAGTTTAATGTCGAGCAGTACTTC
abundance: -; v_gene: TRBV27; d_gene: TRBD1; j_gene: TRBJ2-3; CDR3aa: CASSPFSGQGGTDTQYF; CDR3nt: TGTGCCAGCAGTCCCTTTTCGGGACAGGGCGGCACAGATACGCAGTATTTT
abundance: -; v_gene: TRBV6-5; d_gene: TRBD2; j_gene: TRBJ2-1; CDR3aa: CASSYFSGVGNGQFF; CDR3nt: TGTGCCAGCAGTTACTTTAGCGGGGTCGGGAATGGGCAGTTCTTC
abundance: many; v_gene: TRBV24-1; d_gene: -; j_gene: TRBJ2-5; CDR3aa: CATSDLLGREETQYF; CDR3nt: TGTGCCACCAGTGATTTGCTAGGCAGGGAAGAGACCCAGTACTTC
abundance: -; v_gene: TRBV27; d_gene: TRBD1; j_gene: TRBJ2-4; CDR3aa: CASSLTGQGVDIQYF; CDR3nt: TGTGCCAGCAGTTTAACCGGACAGGGAGTAGACATTCAGTACTTC
abundance: many; v_gene: TRBV29-1; d_gene: TRBD2; j_gene: TRBJ2-1; CDR3aa: CSVEDPWREALGQFF; CDR3nt: TGCAGCGTTGAAGATCCGTGGCGGGAGGCCCTTGGGCAGTTCTTC
abundance: -; v_gene: TRBV6-1; d_gene: -; j_gene: TRBJ1-1; CDR3aa: CASSTGNTEAFF; CDR3nt: TGTGCCAGCAGTACAGGGAACACTGAAGCTTTCTTT
abundance: -; v_gene: TRBV28; d_gene: -; j_gene: TRBJ2-2; CDR3aa: CASIPLRGANTGELFF; CDR3nt: TGTGCCAGCATCCCCCTGAGGGGCGCGAACACCGGGGAGCTGTTTTTT
abundance: few; v_gene: TRBV20-1; d_gene: TRBD1; j_gene: TRBJ1-4; CDR3aa: CSATRTGPNEKLFF; CDR3nt: TGCAGTGCTACCCGGACAGGCCCTAATGAAAAACTGTTTTTT
abundance: -; v_gene: TRBV20-1; d_gene: TRBD2; j_gene: TRBJ2-5; CDR3aa: CSASLGLAGAQETQYF; CDR3nt: TGCAGTGCTAGCTTGGGACTAGCGGGAGCCCAAGAGACCCAGTACTTC
abundance: -; v_gene: TRBV29-1; d_gene: -; j_gene: TRBJ2-3; CDR3aa: CSVEGEGGSTDTQYF; CDR3nt: TGCAGCGTTGAGGGTGAAGGGGGAAGCACAGATACGCAGTATTTT
abundance: few; v_gene: TRBV9; d_gene: TRBD2; j_gene: TRBJ2-3; CDR3aa: CASSPLLAGEGDTQYF; CDR3nt: TGTGCCAGCAGCCCCCTACTAGCGGGAGAGGGCGATACGCAGTATTTT
abundance: many; v_gene: TRBV15; d_gene: -; j_gene: TRBJ2-3; CDR3aa: CATSTPSGGTDTQYF; CDR3nt: TGTGCCACCAGCACGCCTAGTGGGGGCACAGATACGCAGTATTTT
abundance: few; v_gene: TRBV12-3/TRBV12-4; d_gene: -; j_gene: TRBJ1-2; CDR3aa: CASSRPEARGYTF; CDR3nt: TGTGCCAGCAGCCGGCCGGAGGCGCGGGGCTACACCTTC
abundance: -; v_gene: TRBV12-3/TRBV12-4; d_gene: -; j_gene: TRBJ2-1; CDR3aa: CASSSHGSPDNEQFF; CDR3nt: TGTGCCAGCTCATCCCACGGGAGCCCTGATAATGAGCAGTTCTTC
abundance: -; v_gene: TRBV12-3/TRBV12-4; d_gene: TRBD2; j_gene: TRBJ2-3; CDR3aa: CASSLIVSREGADTQYF; CDR3nt: TGTGCCAGCAGTTTAATTGTCTCGCGGGAGGGCGCAGATACGCAGTATTTT
abundance: -; v_gene: TRBV6-2/TRBV6-3; d_gene: -; j_gene: TRBJ2-7; CDR3aa: CASRAQGTYEQYF; CDR3nt: TGTGCCAGCCGGGCCCAGGGGACCTACGAGCAGTACTTC
abundance: -; v_gene: TRBV12-3/TRBV12-4; d_gene: -; j_gene: TRBJ2-3; CDR3aa: CASSSPGWGRDTQYF; CDR3nt: TGTGCCAGCAGTTCTCCAGGGTGGGGGAGGGATACGCAGTATTTT
abundance: few; v_gene: TRBV10-3; d_gene: -; j_gene: TRBJ2-7; CDR3aa: CAISVGLIPTEQYF; CDR3nt: TGTGCCATCAGTGTCGGGCTTATCCCTACCGAGCAGTACTTC
abundance: -; v_gene: TRBV30; d_gene: TRBD1; j_gene: TRBJ2-7; CDR3aa: CAWEDRGRPYEQYF; CDR3nt: TGTGCCTGGGAGGACAGGGGAAGGCCCTACGAGCAGTACTTC
abundance: -; v_gene: TRBV6-1; d_gene: -; j_gene: TRBJ2-7; CDR3aa: CASTLTQQISYEQYF; CDR3nt: TGTGCCAGCACCTTGACCCAACAGATATCCTACGAGCAGTACTTC
abundance: -; v_gene: TRBV9; d_gene: TRBD2; j_gene: TRBJ2-3; CDR3aa: CASSVASSGTSTDTQYF; CDR3nt: TGTGCCAGCAGCGTAGCGTCTAGCGGGACCAGCACAGATACGCAGTATTTT
abundance: -; v_gene: TRBV7-8; d_gene: -; j_gene: TRBJ2-1; CDR3aa: CASSVPEWEAYNEQFF; CDR3nt: TGTGCCAGCAGCGTACCCGAGTGGGAAGCCTACAATGAGCAGTTCTTC
abundance: few; v_gene: TRBV5-1; d_gene: TRBD1; j_gene: TRBJ1-2; CDR3aa: CASSSGQLYGYTF; CDR3nt: TGCGCCAGCAGCTCGGGACAGCTATATGGCTACACCTTC